The 21 T cell receptor beta chains below were found in one sample sequenced in a study of blood T cell repertoires in COVID-19. Here immunoSEQ multiplex PCR was the method, and the copy in TCRdb shows in-frame clones only, minus some. The sample includes 150,000 to 200,000 clones, just over 85% of them seen just once. The sample comprised PBMCs or T cells enriched from blood (not recorded which). These receptor sequences come from a woman younger than 30 who had recovered from COVID-19.

The rearrangement joins TRBV6-1 to TRBJ1-3; unclear D gene. V dropped 3 bases and J dropped 0 bases, with 9 bases sitting between them. Germline CDR1 and CDR2: MNHNS and SASEGT. This CDR3 is 15 amino acids long. The DNA for the CDR3 is TGTGCCAGCAGTGATAGGTGGAGCTCTGGAAACACCATATATTTT. Translating gives CASSDRWSSGNTIYF.

The chain joins TRBV10-2 to TRBJ1-1; D is unclear. Germline V gene sequence: CDR1 WSHSY, CDR2 SAAADI. Trimming pared 5 bases from V and 1 base from J, leaving 11 bases between. This CDR3 has 14 residues. CDR3 region: CASSFTGSNTEAFF. DNA of the CDR3: TGCGCCAGCAGTTTTACGGGATCGAACACTGAAGCTTTCTTT.

The chain joins TRBV7-8 to TRBJ1-6; 9 bases are a match to TRBD1. Unmatched junction bases numbered 4, after V lost 5 bases and J lost 8 bases. Germline CDR1 and CDR2: SGHVS and FQNEAQ. The CDR3 has 14 amino acids. The CDR3 coding sequence is TGTGCCAGCAGCGACCGACAGGGGGATTCACCCCTCCACTTT. It codes for CASSDRQGDSPLHF.

The chain joins TRBV21-1 to TRBJ1-1; TRBD1, the table's D call, was not compared with the DNA. TRBV21-1 is a known pseudogene. The CDR3 extends over 16 amino acids. The DNA of the CDR3 is TGTGCCAGCAGCAGCACACACAGGGGGCCGAACACTGAAGCTTTCTTT. Translated, it gives CASSSTHRGPNTEAFF.

Written as DNA, the CDR3 is TGTGCCAGCTCACCACAGGGACAGGGGCACTGGCAAGCTTTCTTT. Encoded protein: CASSPQGQGHWQAFF. The rearrangement joins TRBV18 to TRBJ1-1; 10 bases align to TRBD1. The J segment lost 9 bases and the V segment lost 1 base, leaving 8 bases of the junction unmatched. The length of the CDR3 is 15 residues. The germline V gene has CDR1 KGHSH and CDR2 LQKENI.

This chain joins TRBV18 and TRBJ1-1, with 10 bases fitting TRBD1. With 3 bases clipped from V and 3 bases from J, the junction kept 4 bases outside the gene matches. The germline CDR1 and CDR2 sequences are KGHSH and LQKENI. The CDR3 is 15 amino acids. In DNA, the CDR3 is TGTGCCAGCTCACCCACGGGACAGGGGTACACTGAAGCTTTCTTT. This sequence encodes CASSPTGQGYTEAFF.

The chain uses TRBV6-2 or TRBV6-3 and TRBJ2-1, with 11 bases identical to TRBD2. Trimming removed 1 base from V and 15 bases from J; junction bases left unmatched: 11. Germline CDR1 reads MNHEY; CDR2 reads SVGEGT. The CDR3 sequence is 15 residues long. The CDR3 nucleotides read TGTGCCAGCAGTTACTATCTAGCGGGGGGCACCCCTGGGTTCTTC. This encodes CASSYYLAGGTPGFF.

The genes are TRBV18 and TRBJ2-7, with TRBD2 matching over 9 bases. Germline CDR1 and CDR2: KGHSH and LQKENI. The trim removed 2 bases at V and 4 bases at J, leaving 12 bases unmatched. The CDR3 covers 17 residues. CDR3 DNA sequence: TGTGCCAGCTCACCAGGCCTCGCGGGAGGGCCCGAGTACGAGCAGTACTTC. It translates to CASSPGLAGGPEYEQYF.

The chain has TRBV28 and TRBJ1-4, with 8 bases that match TRBD1. CDR3 length equals 15 residues. V shed 3 bases, J shed 4 bases, and the junction held 4 bases outside the gene matches. Germline loops: CDR1 MDHEN, CDR2 SYDVKM. CDR3: CASSFSGQDNEKLFF. CDR3 coding DNA: TGTGCCAGCAGTTTCTCGGGACAGGATAATGAAAAACTGTTTTTT.

This rearrangement joins TRBV3-1 (or the pseudogene TRBV3-2) to TRBJ2-2, with 9 bases that match TRBD1. The CDR3 totals 16 residues. V lost 7 bases and J lost 4; bases outside the gene matches: 10. Germline CDR1 LGHDT, CDR2 YNNKEL (reference sequence). The CDR3 coding sequence is TGTGCCAGCACCCGTAACAGGGGGCGGAGCACCGGGGAGCTGTTTTTT. It encodes CASTRNRGRSTGELFF.

On this clone: In the same sample, other DNA sequences code for this CDR3. The V and J genes are TRBV5-6 and TRBJ2-7; D may be TRBD1 (5 bases). Germline loops: CDR1 SGHDT, CDR2 YYEEEE. The CDR3 spans 12 residues. Trimming left V 2 bases short and J 3 bases short, with 6 bases between. The CDR3 is CASSFRVYEQYF. The CDR3 nucleotides read TGTGCCAGCAGCTTCAGGGTCTACGAGCAGTACTTC.

The J gene is TRBJ2-7, the V gene TRBV14; possibly TRBD1 for D (7 bases). Germline V CDR1 and CDR2: SGHDN, FVKESK. This CDR3 comprises 15 residues. The V end lost 1 base, the J end lost 1 base, and 11 bases lay between the germline ends. CDR3 sequence: CASSQGQGLSYEQYF. The CDR3 region has the DNA TGTGCCAGCAGCCAAGGACAGGGACTTTCCTACGAGCAGTACTTC.

The V gene is TRBV20-1, the J gene TRBJ2-1, with 7 nucleotides matching TRBD2. Trimming cost V 3 bases and J 5 bases; bases outside gene matches: 13. This CDR3 spans 16 amino acids. The germline CDR1 and CDR2 sequences are DFQATT and SNEGSKA (reference sequence). The CDR3 region is CSASLPLSGINNEQFF. The CDR3 DNA sequence: TGCAGTGCTAGTCTCCCCCTGAGCGGGATAAACAATGAGCAGTTCTTC.

This clone was seen ten or more times. The rearrangement links TRBV7-3 to TRBJ2-7; 7 bases are shared with TRBD1. CDR1 SGHTA and CDR2 FQGTGA come from the germline V gene. The CDR3 covers 12 residues. After removal of 3 bases from V and 11 bases from J, the junction contained 7 bases not matched to a gene. Here the CDR3 reads CASSFKGQSKYF. The CDR3 nucleotides are TGTGCCAGCAGCTTCAAGGGACAGTCTAAGTACTTC. Complete variable domain (other parts from reference TRBV7-3 and TRBJ2-7): GAGVSQTPSNKVTEKGKYVELRCDPISGHTALYWYRQSLGQGPEFLIYFQGTGAADDSGLPNDRFFAVRPEGSVSTLKIQRTERGDSAVYLCASSFKGQSKYFGPGTRLTVT.

This clone has only one observation. The chain employs TRBV28 and TRBJ1-2, with unresolved D. Germline lookup yields CDR1 MDHEN and CDR2 SYDVKM. With 5 bases removed from V and 4 bases from J, the gap between germline ends came to 11 bases. The CDR3 extends over 13 amino acids. CDR3 residues: CASSQNGAYGYTF. The CDR3 DNA reads TGTGCCAGCAGTCAAAACGGAGCCTATGGCTACACCTTC.

The V and J genes are TRBV7-9 and TRBJ1-2, with D unresolved. Trimming took off 6 bases at V and 7 bases at J, with 15 bases between the two ends. CDR3 length equals 13 residues. CDR1 SEHNR and CDR2 FQNEAQ come from the germline V gene (reference sequence). As DNA, the CDR3 is TGTGCCAGCAGTCCGTCTGCTACCGGTGGCTACACCTTC. Amino acid sequence: CASSPSATGGYTF.

V gene TRBV18 combines with J gene TRBJ1-3; tentative D call: TRBD1 (5 bases). This CDR3 region has 16 residues. Germline V CDR1 and CDR2: KGHSH, LQKENI. The ends were cut back, 2 bases at V and 0 bases at J, with 11 bases in the middle. The CDR3 is CASSPSGGDSGNTIYF. The CDR3 DNA follows: TGTGCCAGCTCACCATCTGGGGGGGACTCTGGAAACACCATATATTTT.

This chain joins TRBV6-5 and TRBJ2-4; maybe TRBD2 (6 bases). The CDR3 runs to 14 residues. Germline CDR1 is MNHEY and CDR2 is SVGAGI. Trimming removed 2 bases at V and 5 bases at J, with 10 bases between. The CDR3, as DNA: TGTGCCAGCAGTTACCCTTCGGGGGAAAACATTCAGTACTTC. It encodes CASSYPSGENIQYF.

This clone appeared a single time. V usage is TRBV30 and J usage is TRBJ2-3; 11 positions match TRBD2. The CDR3 covers 15 residues. With 2 bases clipped from V and 6 bases from J, the junction kept 7 bases outside the gene matches. Germline CDR1 and CDR2: GTSNPN and SVGIG (reference sequence). For the CDR3, the DNA is TGTGCCTGGAGTCGGACTAGCGGGTCAGGGGATACGCAGTATTTT. As protein: CAWSRTSGSGDTQYF.

The rearrangement links TRBV30 to TRBJ1-3; TRBD1 might be the D (6 bases). Germline V gene sequence: CDR1 GTSNPN, CDR2 SVGIG (reference sequence). The CDR3 consists of 16 residues. V gave up 2 bases and J gave up 5 bases, with 19 bases separating them. The CDR3 region is CAWSQQDRAIRNTIYF. In DNA, the CDR3 is TGTGCCTGGAGTCAGCAGGACAGAGCGATCAGAAACACCATATATTTT.

The chain couples TRBV5-4 to TRBJ1-1; the match to TRBD1 covers 7 bases. V lost 7 bases, J lost 0 bases, and 3 bases stayed unmatched. Germline V gene data show CDR1 as SGHNT and CDR2 as YYREEE (reference sequence). The CDR3 length is 13 residues. The CDR3 coding sequence is TGTGCCAGCGGGGACAGCATGAACACTGAAGCTTTCTTT. Its protein product is CASGDSMNTEAFF.